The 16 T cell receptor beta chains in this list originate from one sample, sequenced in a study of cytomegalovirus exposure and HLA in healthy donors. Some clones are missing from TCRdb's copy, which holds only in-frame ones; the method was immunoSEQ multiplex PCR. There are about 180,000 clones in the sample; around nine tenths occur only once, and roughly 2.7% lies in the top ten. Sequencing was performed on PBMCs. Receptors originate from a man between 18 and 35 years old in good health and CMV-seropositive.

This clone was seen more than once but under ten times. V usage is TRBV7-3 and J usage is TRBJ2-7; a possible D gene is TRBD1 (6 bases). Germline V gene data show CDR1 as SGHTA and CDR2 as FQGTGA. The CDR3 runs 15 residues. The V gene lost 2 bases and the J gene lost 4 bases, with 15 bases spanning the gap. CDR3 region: CASSLGGATGYEQYF. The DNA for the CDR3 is TGTGCCAGCAGCTTAGGGGGCGCTACCGGATACGAGCAGTACTTC.

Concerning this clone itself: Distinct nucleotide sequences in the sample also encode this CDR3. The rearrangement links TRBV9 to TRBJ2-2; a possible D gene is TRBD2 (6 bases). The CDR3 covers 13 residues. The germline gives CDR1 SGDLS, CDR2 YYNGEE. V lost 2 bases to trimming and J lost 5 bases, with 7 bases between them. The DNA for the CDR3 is TGTGCCAGCAGCGTGGGGGGAACCGGGGAGCTGTTTTTT. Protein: CASSVGGTGELFF.

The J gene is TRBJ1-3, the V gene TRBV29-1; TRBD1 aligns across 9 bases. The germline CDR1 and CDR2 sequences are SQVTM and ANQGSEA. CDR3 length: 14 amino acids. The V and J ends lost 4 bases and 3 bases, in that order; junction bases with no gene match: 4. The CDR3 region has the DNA TGCAGCGTTGGTGGGACAGGGTTTGGAAACACCATATATTTT. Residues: CSVGGTGFGNTIYF.

The DNA of the CDR3 is TGCGCCAGCAGCTACCGAGGGAACACTGAAGCTTTCTTT. The encoded protein is CASSYRGNTEAFF. J is TRBJ1-1 and V is TRBV5-1; the D is unclear. The germline V and J ends were trimmed by 3 bases and 1 base, with 7 bases remaining between them. Looked up from germline, CDR1 is SGHRS and CDR2 is YFSETQ. The CDR3 has 13 residues. The complete variable domain, with remaining parts taken from reference TRBV5-1 and TRBJ1-1, reads KAGVTQTPRYLIKTRGQQVTLSCSPISGHRSVSWYQQTPGQGLQFLFEYFSETQRNKGNFPGRFSGRQFSNSRSEMNVSTLELGDSALYLCASSYRGNTEAFFGQGTRLTVV.

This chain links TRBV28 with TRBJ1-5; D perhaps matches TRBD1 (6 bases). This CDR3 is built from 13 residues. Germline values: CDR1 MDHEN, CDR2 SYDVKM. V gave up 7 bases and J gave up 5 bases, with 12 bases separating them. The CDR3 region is CASIWAGDQPQHF. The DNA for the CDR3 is TGTGCCAGCATATGGGCAGGGGATCAGCCCCAGCATTTT. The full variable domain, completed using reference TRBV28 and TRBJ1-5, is DVKVTQSSRYLVKRTGEKVFLECVQDMDHENMFWYRQDPGLGLRLIYFSYDVKMKEKGDIPEGYSVSREKKERFSLILESASTNQTSMYLCASIWAGDQPQHFGDGTRLSIL.

As DNA, the CDR3 is TGTGCCAGCAGCGCCCTCGCGGTCGCGGACACAGATACGCAGTATTTT. Translated: CASSALAVADTDTQYF. V usage is TRBV9 and J usage is TRBJ2-3, with D hard to call. The CDR3 is made up of 16 amino acids. Germline assignment: CDR1 SGDLS and CDR2 YYNGEE. Trimming removed 3 bases from V and 2 bases from J, with 16 bases in between.

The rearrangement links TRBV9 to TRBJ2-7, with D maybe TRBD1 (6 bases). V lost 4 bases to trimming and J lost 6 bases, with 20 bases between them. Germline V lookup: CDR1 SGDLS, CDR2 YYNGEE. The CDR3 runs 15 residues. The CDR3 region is CASSPSRGLGFEQYF. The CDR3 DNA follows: TGTGCCAGCAGCCCAAGTAGGGGGTTGGGGTTCGAGCAGTACTTC.

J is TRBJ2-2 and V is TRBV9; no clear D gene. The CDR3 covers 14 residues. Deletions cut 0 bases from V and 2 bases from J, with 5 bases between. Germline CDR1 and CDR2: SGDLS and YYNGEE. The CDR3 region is CASSVGTNTGELFF. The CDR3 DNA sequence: TGTGCCAGCAGCGTAGGCACTAACACCGGGGAGCTGTTTTTT.

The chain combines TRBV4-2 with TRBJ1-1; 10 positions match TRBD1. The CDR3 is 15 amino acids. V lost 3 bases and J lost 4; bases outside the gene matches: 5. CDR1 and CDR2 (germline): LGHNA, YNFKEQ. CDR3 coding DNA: TGTGCCAGCAGCCAGGGGCGGACAGGGGGCACTGAAGCTTTCTTT. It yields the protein CASSQGRTGGTEAFF.

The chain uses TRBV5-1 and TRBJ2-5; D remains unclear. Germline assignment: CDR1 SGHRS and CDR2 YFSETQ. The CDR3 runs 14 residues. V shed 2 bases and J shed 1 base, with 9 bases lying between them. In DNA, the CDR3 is TGCGCCAGCAGCTTCTCACCAGGCCAAGAGACCCAGTACTTC. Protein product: CASSFSPGQETQYF.

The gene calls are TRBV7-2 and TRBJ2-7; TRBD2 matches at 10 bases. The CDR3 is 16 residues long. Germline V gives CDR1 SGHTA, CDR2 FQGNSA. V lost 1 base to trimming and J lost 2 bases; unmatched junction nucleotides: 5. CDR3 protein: CASSLEALAGAYEQYF. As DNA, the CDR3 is TGTGCCAGCAGCTTAGAGGCCCTAGCGGGAGCCTACGAGCAGTACTTC.

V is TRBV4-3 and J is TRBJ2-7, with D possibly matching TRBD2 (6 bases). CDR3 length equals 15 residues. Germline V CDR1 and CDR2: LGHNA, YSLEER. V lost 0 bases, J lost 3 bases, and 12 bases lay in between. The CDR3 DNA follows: TGCGCCAGCAGCCAAGAGCCACTGGGGGGCTACGAGCAGTACTTC. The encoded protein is CASSQEPLGGYEQYF.

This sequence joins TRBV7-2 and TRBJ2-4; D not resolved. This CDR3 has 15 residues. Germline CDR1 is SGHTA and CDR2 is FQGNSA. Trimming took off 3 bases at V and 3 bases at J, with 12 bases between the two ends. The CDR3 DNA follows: TGTGCCAGCAGCTTCTTTGTCGGAGTCAAAAACATTCAGTACTTC. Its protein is CASSFFVGVKNIQYF.

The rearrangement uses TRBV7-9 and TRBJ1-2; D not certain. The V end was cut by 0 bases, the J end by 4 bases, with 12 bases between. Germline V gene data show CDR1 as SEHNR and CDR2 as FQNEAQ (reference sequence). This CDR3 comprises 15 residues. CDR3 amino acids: CASSLATEGGYGYTF. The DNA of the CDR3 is TGTGCCAGCAGCTTAGCCACAGAGGGCGGCTATGGCTACACCTTC.

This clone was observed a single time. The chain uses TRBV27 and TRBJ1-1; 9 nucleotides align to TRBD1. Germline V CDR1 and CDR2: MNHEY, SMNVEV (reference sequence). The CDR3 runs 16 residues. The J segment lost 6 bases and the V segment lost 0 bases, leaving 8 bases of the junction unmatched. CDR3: CASSLSSGRTGAEAFF. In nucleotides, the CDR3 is TGTGCCAGCAGTTTATCTTCTGGGCGGACAGGGGCTGAAGCTTTCTTT.

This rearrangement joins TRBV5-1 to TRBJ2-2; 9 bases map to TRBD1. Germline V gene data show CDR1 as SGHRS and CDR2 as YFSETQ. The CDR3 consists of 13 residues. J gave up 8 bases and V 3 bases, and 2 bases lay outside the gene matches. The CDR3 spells CASSWGQGGELFF. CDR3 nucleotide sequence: TGCGCCAGCAGCTGGGGACAGGGAGGGGAGCTGTTTTTT.